The clone carrying this T cell receptor beta chain is medium-sized within its sample. This entry comes from a study of early T cells in non-severe SARS-CoV-2 infection. V dropped 2 bases and J dropped 2; count of bases not matched to a gene: 0. The CDR3 totals 14 residues. In germline, CDR1 is SGHTA, CDR2 FQGTGA. Each single cDNA molecule received a unique molecular identifier. MiXCR, run by TCRdb on the 5' RACE reads, gives a single entry per CDR3 protein. The sample has roughly 45,000 distinct CDR3 sequences, 3.5% to 4.5% seen once; the top ten hold 6%. The clonotype was recovered from an adult who was a healthcare worker with PCR-confirmed SARS-CoV-2 infection or an uninfected control (not recorded which). The specimen was whole blood. This chain connects TRBV7-3 to TRBJ2-5; 9 positions agree with TRBD2. The CDR3 nucleotides read TGTGCCAGCAGCTTAGCGGGGGGGCAAGAGACCCAGTACTTC. Residues: CASSLAGGQETQYF.